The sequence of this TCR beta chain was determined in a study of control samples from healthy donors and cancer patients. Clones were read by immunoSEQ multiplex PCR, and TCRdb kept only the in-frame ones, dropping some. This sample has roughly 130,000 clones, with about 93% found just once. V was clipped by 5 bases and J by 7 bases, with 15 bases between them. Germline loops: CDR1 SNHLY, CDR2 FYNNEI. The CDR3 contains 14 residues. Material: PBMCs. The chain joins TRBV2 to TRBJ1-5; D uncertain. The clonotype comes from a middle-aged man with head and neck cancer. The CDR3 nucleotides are TGTGCCAGCAGTCTGGACGTCGAAGGACAGCCCCAGCATTTT. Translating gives CASSLDVEGQPQHF.